Given below is one TCR beta chain in context. For CDR3 and TCR beta VDJ profiling, genomic DNA was the template used. TCRdb independently ran MiXCR on the reads; one entry per CDR3 protein. The table includes hundreds of thousands of distinct CDR3 sequences, around 30% detected once. V was pared by 1 base and J by 4 bases, with 20 bases between. The CDR3 contains 18 residues. Germline V gene sequence: CDR1 SGHVS, CDR2 FNYEAQ. An expansion of CD8+CD57+ cells by flow cytometry had been shown in patients chosen for sequencing. The data stem from a study of CD8+CD57+ T cells in acquired aplastic anemia. Study information: Isolated CD4+ and CD8+ cells, once sorted, yielded DNA averaging about 3.1 ug.

This TCR came from a human donor with aplastic anemia. The chain carries TRBV7-6 and TRBJ1-5; possibly TRBD1 for D (5 bases). What was sequenced was sorted CD4+, CD8+, or CD8+CD57+ T cells (not recorded which) from PBMCs. This CDR3 is CASSLVLGSGGGNQPQHF. In DNA, the CDR3 is TGTGCCAGCAGCTTAGTCTTAGGCTCTGGCGGGGGGAATCAGCCCCAGCATTTT.